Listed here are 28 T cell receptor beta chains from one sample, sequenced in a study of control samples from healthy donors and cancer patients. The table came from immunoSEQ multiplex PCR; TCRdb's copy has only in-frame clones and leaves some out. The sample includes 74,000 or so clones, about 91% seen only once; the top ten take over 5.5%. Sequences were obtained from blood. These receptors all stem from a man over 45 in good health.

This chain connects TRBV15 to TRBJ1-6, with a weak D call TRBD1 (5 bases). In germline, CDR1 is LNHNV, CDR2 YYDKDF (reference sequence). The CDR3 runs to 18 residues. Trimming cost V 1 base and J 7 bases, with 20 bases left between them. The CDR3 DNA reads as TGTGCCACCAGCAGAGCCCTATATCATGGGGGAGAAAATTCACCCCTCCACTTT. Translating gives CATSRALYHGGENSPLHF.

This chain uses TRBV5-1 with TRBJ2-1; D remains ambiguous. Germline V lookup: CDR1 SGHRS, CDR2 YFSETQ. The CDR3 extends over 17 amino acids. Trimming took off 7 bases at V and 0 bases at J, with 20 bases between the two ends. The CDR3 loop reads CASRRESRFSSYNEQFF. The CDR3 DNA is TGCGCCAGCCGCCGAGAATCCCGGTTCAGCTCCTACAATGAGCAGTTCTTC.

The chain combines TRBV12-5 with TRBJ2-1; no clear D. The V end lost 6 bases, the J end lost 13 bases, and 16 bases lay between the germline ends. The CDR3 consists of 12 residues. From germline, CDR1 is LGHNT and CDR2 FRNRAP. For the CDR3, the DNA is TGTGCTAGTGGCCTTGTCTTGGAAGACCAGTTCTTC. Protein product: CASGLVLEDQFF. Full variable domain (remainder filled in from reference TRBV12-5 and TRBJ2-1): DARVTQTPRHKVTEMGQEVTMRCQPILGHNTVFWYRQTMMQGLELLAYFRNRAPLDDSGMPKDRFSAEMPDATLATLKIQPSEPRDSAVYFCASGLVLEDQFFGPGTRLTVL.

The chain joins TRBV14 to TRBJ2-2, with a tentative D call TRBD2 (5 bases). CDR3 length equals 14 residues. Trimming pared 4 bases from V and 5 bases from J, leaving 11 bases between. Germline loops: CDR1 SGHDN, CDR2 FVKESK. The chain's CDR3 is CASSRTTGTGELFF. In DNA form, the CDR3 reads TGTGCCAGCAGCCGGACGACGGGGACCGGGGAGCTGTTTTTT.

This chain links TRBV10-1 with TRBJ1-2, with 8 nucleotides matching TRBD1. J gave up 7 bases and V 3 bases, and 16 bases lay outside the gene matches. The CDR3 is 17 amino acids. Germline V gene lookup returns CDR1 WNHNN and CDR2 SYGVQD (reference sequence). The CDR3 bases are TGCGCCAGCAGTGAAGCGCCAGGGGGCGCTAAGGGTGGTGGCTACACCTTC. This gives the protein CASSEAPGGAKGGGYTF.

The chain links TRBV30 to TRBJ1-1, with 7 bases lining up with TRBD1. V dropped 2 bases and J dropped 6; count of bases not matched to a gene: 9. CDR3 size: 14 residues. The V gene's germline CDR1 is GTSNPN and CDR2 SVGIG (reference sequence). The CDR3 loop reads CAWSSGGAAAEAFF. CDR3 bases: TGTGCCTGGAGTTCAGGGGGGGCGGCCGCTGAAGCTTTCTTT.

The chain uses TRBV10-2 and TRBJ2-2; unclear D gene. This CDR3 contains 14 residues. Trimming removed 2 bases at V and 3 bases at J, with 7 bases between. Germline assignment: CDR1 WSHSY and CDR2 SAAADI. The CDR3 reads CASSEGGDTGELFF. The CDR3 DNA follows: TGCGCCAGCAGTGAGGGCGGCGACACCGGGGAGCTGTTTTTT.

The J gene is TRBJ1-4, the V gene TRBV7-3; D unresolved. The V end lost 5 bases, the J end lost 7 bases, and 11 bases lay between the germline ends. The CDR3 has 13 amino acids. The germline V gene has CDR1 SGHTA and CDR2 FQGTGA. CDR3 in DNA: TGTGCCAGCAGCCCCTGGCCGGGTGAAAAACTGTTTTTT. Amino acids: CASSPWPGEKLFF.

The CDR3 is CASSRTSYNEQFF. In DNA form, the CDR3 reads TGTGCCAGCAGCCGAACTAGCTACAATGAGCAGTTCTTC. The chain links TRBV6-5 to TRBJ2-1; maybe TRBD2 (5 bases). The CDR3 loop spans 13 amino acids. CDR1 is MNHEY, CDR2 SVGAGI, per germline. Trimming took 6 bases from V and 3 from J, leaving 9 bases between them.

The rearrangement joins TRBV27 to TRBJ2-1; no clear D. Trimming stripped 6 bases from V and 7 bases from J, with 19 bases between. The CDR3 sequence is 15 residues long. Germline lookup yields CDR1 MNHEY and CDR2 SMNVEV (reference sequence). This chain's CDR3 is CASRPVPRAVNEQFF. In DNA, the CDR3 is TGTGCCAGCAGACCCGTACCTCGGGCAGTAAATGAGCAGTTCTTC.

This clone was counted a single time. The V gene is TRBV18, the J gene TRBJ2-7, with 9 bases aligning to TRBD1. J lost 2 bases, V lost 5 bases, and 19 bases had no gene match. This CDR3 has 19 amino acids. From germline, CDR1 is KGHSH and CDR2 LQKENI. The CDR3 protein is CASSARRPRDRGITYEQYF. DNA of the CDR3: TGTGCCAGCTCAGCACGAAGGCCGAGAGACAGGGGGATTACCTACGAGCAGTACTTC.

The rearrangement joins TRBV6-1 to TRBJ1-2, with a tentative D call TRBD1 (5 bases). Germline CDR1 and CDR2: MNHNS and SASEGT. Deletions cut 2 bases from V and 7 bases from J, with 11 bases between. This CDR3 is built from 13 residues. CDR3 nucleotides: TGTGCCAGCAGTGAAAATTTGGGGGTTGGCTACACCTTC. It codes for CASSENLGVGYTF.

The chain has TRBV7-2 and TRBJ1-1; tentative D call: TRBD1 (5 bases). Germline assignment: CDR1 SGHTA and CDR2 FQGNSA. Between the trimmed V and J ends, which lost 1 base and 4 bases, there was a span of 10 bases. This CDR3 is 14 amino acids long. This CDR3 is CASSLGGGATEAFF. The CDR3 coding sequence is TGTGCCAGCAGCTTAGGGGGGGGAGCCACTGAAGCTTTCTTT.

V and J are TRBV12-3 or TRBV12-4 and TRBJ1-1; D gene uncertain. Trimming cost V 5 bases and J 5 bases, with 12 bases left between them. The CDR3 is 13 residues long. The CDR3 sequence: CASSPFSRTEAFF. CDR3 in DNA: TGTGCCAGCAGTCCATTCTCGCGGACTGAAGCTTTCTTT.

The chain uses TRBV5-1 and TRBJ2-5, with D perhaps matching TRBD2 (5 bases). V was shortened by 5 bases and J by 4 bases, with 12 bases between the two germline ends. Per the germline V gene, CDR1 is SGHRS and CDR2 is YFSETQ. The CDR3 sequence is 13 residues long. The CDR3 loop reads CASRGVDLETQYF. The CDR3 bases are TGCGCCAGCAGGGGAGTGGACCTAGAGACCCAGTACTTC.

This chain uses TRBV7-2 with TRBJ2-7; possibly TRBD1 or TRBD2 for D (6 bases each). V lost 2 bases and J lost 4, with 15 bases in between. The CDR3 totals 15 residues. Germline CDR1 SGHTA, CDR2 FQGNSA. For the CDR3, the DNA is TGTGCCAGCAGCTTATTAGGAGGGGGGAAATACGAGCAGTACTTC. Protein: CASSLLGGGKYEQYF.

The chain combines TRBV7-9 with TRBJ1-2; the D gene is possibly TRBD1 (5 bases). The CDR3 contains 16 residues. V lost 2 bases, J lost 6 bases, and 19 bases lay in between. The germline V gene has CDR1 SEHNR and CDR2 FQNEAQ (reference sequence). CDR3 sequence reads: CASSLKGDRALDGYTF. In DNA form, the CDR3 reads TGTGCCAGCAGCTTAAAAGGGGACCGGGCTCTCGATGGCTACACCTTC.

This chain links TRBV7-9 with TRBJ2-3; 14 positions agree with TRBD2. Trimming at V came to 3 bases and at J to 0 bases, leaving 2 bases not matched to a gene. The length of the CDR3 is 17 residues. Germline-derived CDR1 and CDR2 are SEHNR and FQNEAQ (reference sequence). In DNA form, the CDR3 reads TGTGCCAGCAGCTTGACTAGCGGGGGGGCTAGCACAGATACGCAGTATTTT. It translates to CASSLTSGGASTDTQYF.

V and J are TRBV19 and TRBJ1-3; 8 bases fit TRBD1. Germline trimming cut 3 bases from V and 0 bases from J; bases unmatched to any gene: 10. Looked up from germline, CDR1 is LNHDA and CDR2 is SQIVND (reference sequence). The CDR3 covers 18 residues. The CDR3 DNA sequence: TGTGCCAGTAGTATGAGGACAGGGATCGTTCTCTCTGGAAACACCATATATTTT. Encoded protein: CASSMRTGIVLSGNTIYF.

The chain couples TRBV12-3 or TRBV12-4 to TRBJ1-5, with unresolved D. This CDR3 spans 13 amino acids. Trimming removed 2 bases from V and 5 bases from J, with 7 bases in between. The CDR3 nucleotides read TGTGCCAGCAGTTTACAGAGAGATCAGCCCCAGCATTTT. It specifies CASSLQRDQPQHF.

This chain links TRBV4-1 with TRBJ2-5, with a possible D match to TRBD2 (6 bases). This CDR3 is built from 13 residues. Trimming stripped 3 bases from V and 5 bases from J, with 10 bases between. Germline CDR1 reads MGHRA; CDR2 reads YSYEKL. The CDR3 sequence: CASSQRLEETQYF. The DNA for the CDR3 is TGCGCCAGCAGCCAGCGACTAGAGGAGACCCAGTACTTC.

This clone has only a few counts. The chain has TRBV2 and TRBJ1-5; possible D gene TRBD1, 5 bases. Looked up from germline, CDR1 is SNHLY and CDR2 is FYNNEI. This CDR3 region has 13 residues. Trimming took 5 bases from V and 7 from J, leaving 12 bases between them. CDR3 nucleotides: TGTGCCAGCAGTCAGGGTTTGTCCCAGCCCCAGCATTTT. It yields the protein CASSQGLSQPQHF.

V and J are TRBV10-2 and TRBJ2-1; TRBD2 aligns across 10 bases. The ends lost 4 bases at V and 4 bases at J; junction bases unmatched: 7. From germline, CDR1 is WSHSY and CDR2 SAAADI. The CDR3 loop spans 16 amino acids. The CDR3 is CASSGASGGVYNEQFF. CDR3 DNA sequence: TGCGCCAGCAGTGGGGCTAGCGGGGGAGTTTACAATGAGCAGTTCTTC.

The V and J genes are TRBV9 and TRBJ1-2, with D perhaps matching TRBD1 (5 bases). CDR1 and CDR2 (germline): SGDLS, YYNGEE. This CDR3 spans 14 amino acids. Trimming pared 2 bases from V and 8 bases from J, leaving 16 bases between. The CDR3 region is CASSVLSRGGGYTF. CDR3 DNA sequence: TGTGCCAGCAGCGTTTTATCGAGGGGCGGCGGCTACACCTTC.

DNA of the CDR3: TGTGCCAGCAGCTTAGCGGGGGGGCCAAAAAATGAGCAGTTCTTC. Translated: CASSLAGGPKNEQFF. The V call is TRBV5-4, the J call TRBJ2-1; TRBD2 aligns across 10 bases. Looked up from germline, CDR1 is SGHNT and CDR2 is YYREEE (reference sequence). J lost 7 bases, V lost 2 bases, and 6 bases had no gene match. The CDR3 spans 15 residues.

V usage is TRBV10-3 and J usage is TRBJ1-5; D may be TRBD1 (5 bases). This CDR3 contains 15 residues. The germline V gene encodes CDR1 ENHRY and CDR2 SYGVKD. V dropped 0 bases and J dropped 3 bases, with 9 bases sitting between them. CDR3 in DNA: TGTGCCATCAGTGAGTCAGGGGCTTACAATCAGCCCCAGCATTTT. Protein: CAISESGAYNQPQHF.

The CDR3 DNA is TGTGCCAGCAGTGAATGGAGGGGGACAGGGGCGGGGGGTGAGCAGTTCTTC. Its translation is CASSEWRGTGAGGEQFF. The rearrangement links TRBV6-1 to TRBJ2-1; 10 bases are shared with TRBD1. The V segment lost 2 bases and the J segment 9 bases; nucleotides outside the gene matches: 13. Germline CDR1 is MNHNS and CDR2 is SASEGT. This CDR3 contains 17 residues.

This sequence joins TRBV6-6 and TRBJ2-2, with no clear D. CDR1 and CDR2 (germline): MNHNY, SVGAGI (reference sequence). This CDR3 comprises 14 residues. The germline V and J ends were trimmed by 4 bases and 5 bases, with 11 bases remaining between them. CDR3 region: CASSLMSRTGELFF. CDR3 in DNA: TGTGCCAGCAGTTTAATGAGTCGGACCGGGGAGCTGTTTTTT.